The TCR beta chain described here comes from a study of blood T cell repertoires in COVID-19. In the study overall: Material from acute and convalescent COVID-19 was sourced from the United States, Italy and Spain.

This table comes from immunoSEQ multiplex PCR, and its TCRdb copy is limited to in-frame clones, with some not included. The sample carries some 250,000 clones, around 85% recorded once. Germline V gene sequence: CDR1 SGHRS, CDR2 YFSETQ. This CDR3 is built from 15 residues. Germline trimming cut 4 bases from V and 0 bases from J; bases unmatched to any gene: 7. Those enrolled, adults aged about 18 to 89 years, came from some 25 US areas. Recovery meant two consecutive negative NP/OP PCR tests, professional clearance, or resolved symptoms. This receptor was obtained from a woman aged 45-65 years who had recovered from COVID-19. This chain joins TRBV5-1 and TRBJ2-7, with 7 bases fitting TRBD1. The sequenced sample was PBMCs or T cells enriched from blood (not recorded which). The CDR3 loop reads CASSPGQASSYEQYF. CDR3 nucleotides: TGCGCCAGCAGCCCTGGACAGGCGAGCTCCTACGAGCAGTACTTC.